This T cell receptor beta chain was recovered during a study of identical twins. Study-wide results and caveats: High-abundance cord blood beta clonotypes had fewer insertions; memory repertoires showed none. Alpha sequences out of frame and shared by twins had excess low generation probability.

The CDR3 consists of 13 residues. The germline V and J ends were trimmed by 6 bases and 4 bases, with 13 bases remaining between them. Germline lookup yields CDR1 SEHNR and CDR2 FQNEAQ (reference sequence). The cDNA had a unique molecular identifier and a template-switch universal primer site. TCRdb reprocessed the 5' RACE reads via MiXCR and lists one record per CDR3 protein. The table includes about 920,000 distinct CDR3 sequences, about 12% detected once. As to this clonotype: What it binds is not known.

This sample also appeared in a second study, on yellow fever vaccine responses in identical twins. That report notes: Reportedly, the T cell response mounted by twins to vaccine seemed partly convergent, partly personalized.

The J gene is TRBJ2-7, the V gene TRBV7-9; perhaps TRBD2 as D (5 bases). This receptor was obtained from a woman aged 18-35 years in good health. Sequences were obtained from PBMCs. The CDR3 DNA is TGTGCCAGCAGAGGCGGGTCGGGGTACGAGCAGTACTTC. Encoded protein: CASRGGSGYEQYF.